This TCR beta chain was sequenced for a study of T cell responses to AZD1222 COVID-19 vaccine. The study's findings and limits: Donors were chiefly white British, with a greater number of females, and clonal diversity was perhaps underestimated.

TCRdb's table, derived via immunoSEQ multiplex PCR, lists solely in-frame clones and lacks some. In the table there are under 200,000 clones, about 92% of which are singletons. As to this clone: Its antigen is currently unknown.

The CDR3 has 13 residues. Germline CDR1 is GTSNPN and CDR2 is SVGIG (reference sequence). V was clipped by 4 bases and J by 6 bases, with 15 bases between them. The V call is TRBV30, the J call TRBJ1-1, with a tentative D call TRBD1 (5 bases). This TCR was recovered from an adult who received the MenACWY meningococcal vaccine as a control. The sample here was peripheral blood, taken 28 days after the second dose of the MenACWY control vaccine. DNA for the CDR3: TGTGCCTGGATGAGGAGGGGCGAGGCTGAAGCTTTCTTT. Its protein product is CAWMRRGEAEAFF.